This TCR beta chain was sequenced in a study of a mutant IDH1 vaccine in newly diagnosed glioma. About the research overall: Vaccination began 4-6 weeks post radiotherapy alone, or with temozolomide cycles.

The study's findings and limits: Induction of immune responses by the vaccine occurred in about 93% of patients.

Sequenced by immunoSEQ multiplex PCR; TCRdb stores in-frame clones only, minus some. The sample yields 20,000 to 25,000 clones, around nine tenths seen once. This clone was observed a single time. Antigen: not known. Germline V gene lookup returns CDR1 MGHRA and CDR2 YSYEKL. Trimming removed 0 bases at V and 8 bases at J, with 13 bases between. This CDR3 has 15 amino acids. Time point here: week 11, during vaccination. In every dose of vaccine, 300 ug of mutant IDH1 20-mer peptide was given alongside topical imiquimod. Sample: PBMCs, taken from a glioma patient whose treatment included an IDH1 peptide vaccine. The chain joins TRBV4-1 to TRBJ1-4, with a tentative D call TRBD1 (6 bases). This clonotype was sampled from a woman between 40 and 50 years old with glioma. For the CDR3, the DNA is TGCGCCAGCAGCCAAGAAGGGGGTAGGGAAGAAAAACTGTTTTTT. Translated, it gives CASSQEGGREEKLFF.